The 17 T cell receptor beta chains below all came from one sample that was sequenced in a study of post-analysis software for immune sequencing data. Findings of the study overall: Elevated frequency relative to controls characterized a handful of TRBV segments in patients, TRBV5-6, TRBV5-1 and TRBV20-1 among them.

Antigen specificity for these receptors is unknown. The TCR beta cDNA libraries contained unique molecular identifiers. TCRdb passed the PCR reads through MiXCR, listing each CDR3 protein once. The sample lists roughly 800,000 distinct CDR3 sequences, about 45% occurring once. The sample was blood. These TCRs come from a girl between 10 and 17 years old with multiple sclerosis.

The genes are TRBV4-1 and TRBJ1-1, with 7 nucleotides matching TRBD1. CDR1 is MGHRA and CDR2 is YSYEKL in the germline V gene. The ends lost 1 base at V and 3 bases at J; junction bases unmatched: 8. The CDR3 is made up of 16 amino acids. CDR3 in DNA: TGCGCCAGCAGCCAAGCGACAGGGCCTGCGGACACTGAAGCTTTCTTT. Protein product: CASSQATGPADTEAFF.

This clonotype was picked up one time. The chain has TRBV6-6 and TRBJ2-5; D is possibly TRBD1 (5 bases). This CDR3 has 14 residues. Germline V gene sequence: CDR1 MNHNY, CDR2 SVGAGI (reference sequence). V lost 4 bases and J lost 5, with 14 bases in between. The CDR3 nucleotides read TGTGCCAGCAGTTTCTCAGGGATTCGTGAGACCCAGTACTTC. Its translation is CASSFSGIRETQYF.

This clonotype has a handful of counts. This chain connects TRBV4-1 to TRBJ2-3; D is perhaps TRBD2 (6 bases). V was cut by 3 bases and J by 1 base, with 11 bases left in between. The germline CDR1 and CDR2 sequences are MGHRA and YSYEKL. The CDR3 is made up of 15 amino acids. The CDR3 nucleotides are TGCGCCAGCAGCCAGGGGGACTCCCGCACAGATACGCAGTATTTT. It codes for CASSQGDSRTDTQYF.

The table lists this clonotype with a few counts. This chain uses TRBV20-1 with TRBJ2-1; D is possibly TRBD1 or TRBD2 (5 bases each). Trimming took off 3 bases at V and 2 bases at J, with 11 bases between the two ends. From germline, CDR1 is DFQATT and CDR2 SNEGSKA (reference sequence). This CDR3 spans 14 amino acids. In DNA, the CDR3 is TGCAGTGCTAGGCGTGGGGGTGCCTACAATGAGCAGTTCTTC. It encodes CSARRGGAYNEQFF.

The chain couples TRBV27 to TRBJ2-7; no clear D. The CDR3 covers 15 residues. From germline, CDR1 is MNHEY and CDR2 SMNVEV (reference sequence). V lost 6 bases and J lost 6, with 21 bases in between. The CDR3 coding sequence is TGTGCCAGCAGCTCTACGCGGATCACCTTTGGCGAGCAGTACTTC. Encoded protein: CASSSTRITFGEQYF.

The rearrangement joins TRBV6-1 to TRBJ2-4, with 8 bases that match TRBD1. This CDR3 spans 15 amino acids. Trimming at V came to 1 base and at J to 4 bases, leaving 3 bases not matched to a gene. Germline V gene data show CDR1 as MNHNS and CDR2 as SASEGT. The CDR3 nucleotides read TGTGCCAGCAGTGAAGGCAGGACAGGGAAAAACATTCAGTACTTC. It encodes CASSEGRTGKNIQYF.

V and J are TRBV4-3 and TRBJ2-1, with 11 bases aligning to TRBD2. The CDR3 sequence is 18 residues long. J gave up 7 bases and V 4 bases, and 15 bases lay outside the gene matches. Germline loops: CDR1 LGHNA, CDR2 YSLEER. CDR3 DNA sequence: TGCGCCAGCAGCCCGATGCTTAGTGTGGGACTAGCGGAAAATGAGCAGTTCTTC. As protein: CASSPMLSVGLAENEQFF.

This clonotype was recorded a few times. The rearrangement uses TRBV10-3 and TRBJ2-7; D possibly matches TRBD1 or TRBD2 (5 bases each). The CDR3 loop spans 14 amino acids. Trimming took 3 bases from V and 0 from J, leaving 9 bases between them. Germline assignment: CDR1 ENHRY and CDR2 SYGVKD. Here the CDR3 DNA reads TGTGCCATCAGTGACGGGACCAGCTCCTACGAGCAGTACTTC. Protein sequence: CAISDGTSSYEQYF.

This rearrangement joins TRBV20-1 to TRBJ2-7; 12 bases align to TRBD2. The CDR3 is 14 amino acids. With 0 bases clipped from V and 6 bases from J, the junction kept 3 bases outside the gene matches. In germline, CDR1 is DFQATT, CDR2 SNEGSKA (reference sequence). The CDR3 spells CSARDLAGGVEQYF. As DNA, the CDR3 is TGCAGTGCTAGAGATCTAGCGGGAGGGGTCGAGCAGTACTTC.

This clonotype showed up just a few times. V gene TRBV2 combines with J gene TRBJ2-3, with D possibly matching TRBD1 (5 bases). Per the germline V gene, CDR1 is SNHLY and CDR2 is FYNNEI. V was pared by 10 bases and J by 9 bases, with 14 bases between. The CDR3 consists of 11 residues. The CDR3 loop is CAIRQLGTQYF. The CDR3 region has the DNA TGTGCCATTCGACAGTTAGGCACGCAGTATTTT. The full variable domain, rest sourced from reference TRBV2 and TRBJ2-3, is EPEVTQTPSHQVTQMGQEVILRCVPISNHLYFYWYRQILGQKVEFLVSFYNNEISEKSEIFDDQFSVERPDGSNFTLKIRSTKLEDSAMYFCAIRQLGTQYFGPGTRLTVL.

The sample holds a few counts of this clonotype. The CDR3 reads CASSLMTGQGEQYF. For the CDR3, the DNA is TGTGCCAGCAGCCTGATGACAGGGCAAGGGGAGCAGTACTTC. V usage is TRBV6-1 and J usage is TRBJ2-5, with 7 bases identical to TRBD1. This CDR3 is 14 amino acids long. With 6 bases clipped from V and 11 bases from J, the junction kept 15 bases outside the gene matches. Germline V gene data show CDR1 as MNHNS and CDR2 as SASEGT.

The V gene is TRBV6-6, the J gene TRBJ2-7; D perhaps matches TRBD2 (5 bases). Trimming left V 6 bases short and J 3 bases short, with 18 bases between. Looked up from germline, CDR1 is MNHNY and CDR2 is SVGAGI (reference sequence). The CDR3 contains 15 residues. As DNA, the CDR3 is TGTGCCAGCAGCTCCCCAACGGACTTAGGCTACGAGCAGTACTTC. Residues: CASSSPTDLGYEQYF.

This clonotype came up a few times. The chain joins TRBV27 to TRBJ2-1, with D maybe TRBD2 (6 bases). The CDR3 is 16 residues long. Trimming removed 7 bases from V and 9 bases from J, with 25 bases in between. The germline CDR1 and CDR2 sequences are MNHEY and SMNVEV (reference sequence). The CDR3 region is CASTTTSLGSTSEQFF. As DNA, the CDR3 is TGTGCCAGCACTACGACTAGTCTCGGGTCTACAAGTGAGCAGTTCTTC.

V and J are TRBV12-3 or TRBV12-4 and TRBJ2-7; D gene ambiguous. V gave up 5 bases and J gave up 7 bases, with 12 bases separating them. This CDR3 region has 12 residues. The CDR3 protein is CASSVGALEQYF. As DNA, the CDR3 is TGTGCCAGCAGTGTGGGTGCGCTTGAGCAGTACTTC.

V usage is TRBV7-2 and J usage is TRBJ1-2; 7 bases line up with TRBD1. V was pared by 4 bases and J by 8 bases, with 16 bases of the junction left unmatched. The CDR3 totals 16 residues. Germline V gene data show CDR1 as SGHTA and CDR2 as FQGNSA. CDR3: CASSSPWDSFGRGYTF. The CDR3 nucleotides read TGTGCCAGCAGCTCACCCTGGGACAGTTTTGGAAGAGGCTACACCTTC.

A few counts support this clonotype. This chain joins TRBV12-3 or TRBV12-4 and TRBJ2-7, with a possible D match to TRBD1 (6 bases). The last part of the DNA fits TRBJ2-5 better; the J call may be wrong. This CDR3 contains 15 residues. The CDR3 nucleotides read TGTGCCAGCAGTTCTCAGGGGCAGGTCGGGGAGACCCAGTACTTC. Residues: CASSSQGQVGETQYF.

V usage is TRBV6-1 and J usage is TRBJ1-2; 10 bases fit TRBD1. This CDR3 is 16 amino acids long. J lost 1 base, V lost 4 bases, and 6 bases had no gene match. The germline V gene has CDR1 MNHNS and CDR2 SASEGT. As DNA, the CDR3 is TGTGCCAGCAGTGGGTTCCGGGACAGGGGTAACTATGGCTACACCTTC. Translated, it gives CASSGFRDRGNYGYTF.